These 11 T cell receptor beta chains came from one sample sequenced in a study of T cell repertoires in cytomegalovirus infection (dated by TCRdb to between 2017 and 2020). Sequencer: Illumina HiSeq 1500. TCRdb reprocessing: public reads trimmed at Q25 with fastp, clones called with MiXCR, in-frame beta chains kept. Rows merge per CDR3 protein into single entries with the most common DNA and genes. Recorded for this sample are 110,000 to 150,000 distinct CDR3 sequences; about 6% of them occurred a single time. Of the sample, approximately 19% falls within the top ten clones. Sequencing was done on a sample of PBMCs. The source is a human donor in good health (CMV status not recorded). Some clones in this sample may be carry-over from other donors' samples.

This chain links TRBV12-3 or TRBV12-4 with TRBJ2-5, with 10 bases fitting TRBD2. CDR3 length: 15 amino acids. The J segment lost 5 bases and the V segment lost 6 bases, leaving 9 bases of the junction unmatched. The CDR3 loop is CASRPALAGYETQYF. The CDR3 nucleotides are TGTGCCAGCAGGCCTGCACTAGCGGGGTATGAGACCCAGTACTTC.

The chain joins TRBV29-1 to TRBJ1-1, with D unclear. Trimming cost V 4 bases and J 6 bases, with 6 bases left between them. CDR1 and CDR2 (germline): SQVTM, ANQGSEA. The CDR3 extends over 10 amino acids. This CDR3 is CSVAMAEAFF. The CDR3 region has the DNA TGCAGCGTTGCGATGGCTGAAGCTTTCTTT. Supplemented by reference TRBV29-1 and TRBJ1-1, the full variable domain reads SAVISQKPSRDICQRGTSLTIQCQVDSQVTMMFWYRQQPGQSLTLIATANQGSEATYESGFVIDKFPISRPNLTFSTLTVSNMSPEDSSIYLCSVAMAEAFFGQGTRLTVV.

In its sample, this clonotype was seen many times. The chain joins TRBV7-3 to TRBJ2-2, with unresolved D. V lost 2 bases to trimming and J lost 6 bases, with 7 bases between them. CDR3 size: 13 residues. Germline CDR1 reads SGHTA; CDR2 reads FQGTGA. The CDR3 sequence: CASSLVGPGELFF. CDR3 DNA: TGTGCCAGCAGCTTAGTCGGGCCCGGGGAGCTGTTTTTT.

This clonotype has more than one count but fewer than ten. V usage is TRBV20-1 and J usage is TRBJ1-2; 7 bases line up with TRBD1. In germline, CDR1 is DFQATT, CDR2 SNEGSKA (reference sequence). V dropped 4 bases and J dropped 8; count of bases not matched to a gene: 10. The CDR3 totals 13 residues. CDR3 protein: CSATDRFNIGYTF. CDR3 bases: TGCAGTGCTACGGACAGGTTCAATATCGGCTACACCTTC.

This clonotype was seen many times. The V and J genes are TRBV7-2 and TRBJ2-6, with 7 bases that match TRBD1. CDR3 length equals 17 residues. Looked up from germline, CDR1 is SGHTA and CDR2 is FQGNSA. With V trimmed by 5 bases and J by 0 bases, 7 bases remained unmatched. DNA of the CDR3: TGTGCCAGCAGCCCGACAGGGCCGCGCTCTGGGGCCAACGTCCTGACTTTC. Translating gives CASSPTGPRSGANVLTF.

This clonotype was counted a few times. The rearrangement joins TRBV19 to TRBJ1-5; D gene ambiguous. Germline-derived CDR1 and CDR2 are LNHDA and SQIVND (reference sequence). V lost 3 bases to trimming and J lost 4 bases, with 7 bases between them. The length of the CDR3 is 13 residues. The CDR3 is CASSIVRNQPQHF. In DNA form, the CDR3 reads TGTGCCAGTAGTATTGTCAGAAATCAGCCCCAGCATTTT.

This chain links TRBV5-1 with TRBJ1-2, with D hard to call. V dropped 0 bases and J dropped 8 bases, with 20 bases sitting between them. The CDR3 loop spans 16 amino acids. CDR1 is SGHRS, CDR2 YFSETQ, per germline. CDR3 coding DNA: TGCGCCAGCAGCTTGGAGGGAGATTCGGGAATACGGGGCTACACCTTC. It codes for CASSLEGDSGIRGYTF. Variable domain in full (rest from reference TRBV5-1 and TRBJ1-2): KAGVTQTPRYLIKTRGQQVTLSCSPISGHRSVSWYQQTPGQGLQFLFEYFSETQRNKGNFPGRFSGRQFSNSRSEMNVSTLELGDSALYLCASSLEGDSGIRGYTFGSGTRLTVV.

Details on this clonotype: A much larger clone lies a single base off, so this may be a read error. The CDR3 does not end in the conserved phenylalanine or tryptophan, so this is likely a read error. This sequence joins TRBV10-3 and TRBJ2-6, with D unclear. The ends were cut back, 1 base at V and 2 bases at J, with 6 bases in the middle. CDR1 ENHRY and CDR2 SYGVKD come from the germline V gene. The CDR3 covers 15 residues. This CDR3 is CAISEYETGANVLTL. CDR3 bases: TGTGCCATCAGTGAGTACGAGACTGGGGCCAACGTCCTGACTTTA.

The chain joins TRBV30 to TRBJ1-1, with unresolved D. Germline CDR1 is GTSNPN and CDR2 is SVGIG (reference sequence). The CDR3 consists of 13 residues. The V and J ends lost 0 bases and 0 bases respectively, with 5 bases between them. CDR3 amino acids: CAWSVQVNTEAFF. For the CDR3, the DNA is TGTGCCTGGAGTGTCCAGGTGAACACTGAAGCTTTCTTT.

This chain uses TRBV3-1 with TRBJ2-1; 11 bases fit TRBD2. The J segment lost 5 bases and the V segment lost 8 bases, leaving 5 bases of the junction unmatched. Germline loops: CDR1 LGHDT, CDR2 YNNKEL (reference sequence). This CDR3 region has 14 residues. Written as DNA, the CDR3 is TGTGCCAGCCAGACTAGCGGGACAAACAATGAGCAGTTCTTC. Translated: CASQTSGTNNEQFF.

This chain connects TRBV4-3 to TRBJ2-2, with TRBD1 identical over 7 bases. The germline gives CDR1 LGHNA, CDR2 YSLEER. The CDR3 has 16 amino acids. Losses at the gene ends were 4 bases for V and 1 base for J; bases not matched to a gene: 6. The CDR3 nucleotides read TGCGCCAGCAGCCCAAACACAGGGGAGAACACCGGGGAGCTGTTTTTT. This translates into CASSPNTGENTGELFF.